These 18 T cell receptor beta chains originate from one sample sequenced in a study of OX40 agonist ivuxolimab in advanced cancers. Profiling relied on immunoSEQ multiplex PCR, and the TCRdb table lists in-frame clones only, not all of them. This table holds roughly 80,000 clones, 90% found once. The sequenced sample was CD4+ or CD8+ T cells sorted from blood, obtained in a trial of the OX40 agonist ivuxolimab. Source of these receptors: an adult with an advanced solid tumor such as melanoma, head and neck, liver or kidney cancer.

The chain is built from TRBV7-9 and TRBJ2-7; D possibly uses TRBD1 or TRBD2 (6 bases each). CDR1 is SEHNR and CDR2 is FQNEAQ in the germline V gene (reference sequence). This CDR3 region has 16 residues. V dropped 0 bases and J dropped 4 bases, with 16 bases sitting between them. DNA for the CDR3: TGTGCCAGCAGCTTAGCGGAGGGCAGGGGAAGGTACGAGCAGTACTTC. Translating gives CASSLAEGRGRYEQYF.

The V gene is TRBV28, the J gene TRBJ2-1; D gene uncertain. V lost 5 bases and J 6 bases, leaving 17 bases between the germline ends. There are 15 residues in the CDR3. The germline gives CDR1 MDHEN, CDR2 SYDVKM. The CDR3 DNA sequence: TGTGCCAGCAGTAGTTCCTCAGCCCTCCCCAATGAGCAGTTCTTC. Translation gives CASSSSSALPNEQFF.

The chain has TRBV28 and TRBJ2-7, with a weak D call TRBD1 (6 bases). Looked up from germline, CDR1 is MDHEN and CDR2 is SYDVKM. The V and J ends lost 2 bases and 4 bases respectively, with 15 bases between them. This CDR3 contains 15 residues. CDR3 nucleotide sequence: TGTGCCAGCAGTTTAAAGGGGACACACAATTACGAGCAGTACTTC. It yields the protein CASSLKGTHNYEQYF.

J is TRBJ2-1 and V is TRBV9; TRBD2 matches at 14 bases. This CDR3 has 20 residues. Germline trimming cut 0 bases from V and 3 bases from J; bases unmatched to any gene: 11. Germline V lookup: CDR1 SGDLS, CDR2 YYNGEE. This CDR3 reads CASSVGIGTSGSSRYNEQFF. In nucleotides, the CDR3 is TGTGCCAGCAGCGTAGGCATCGGGACTAGCGGGAGTTCTCGCTACAATGAGCAGTTCTTC.

The V gene is TRBV5-4, the J gene TRBJ2-7; 9 bases are shared with TRBD1. This CDR3 is 14 amino acids long. V was clipped by 4 bases and J by 2 bases; unmatched bases: 4. Germline V gene sequence: CDR1 SGHNT, CDR2 YYREEE (reference sequence). For the CDR3, the DNA is TGTGCCAGCAGCGCTGGGACAGGGCCCTACGAGCAGTACTTC. Protein: CASSAGTGPYEQYF.

The chain carries TRBV7-6 and TRBJ2-1; possibly TRBD2 for D (5 bases). Per germline, CDR1 SGHVS and CDR2 FNYEAQ. The CDR3 sequence is 14 residues long. V was trimmed by 1 base and J by 5 bases, leaving 9 bases between them. CDR3 bases: TGTGCCAGCAGCTTAGTGGTGCGGGACAATGAGCAGTTCTTC. This gives the protein CASSLVVRDNEQFF.

This clone has a single count. The V call is TRBV10-3, the J call TRBJ2-7; D might be TRBD2 (5 bases). This CDR3 is built from 14 residues. With 3 bases removed from V and 2 bases from J, the gap between germline ends came to 11 bases. In germline, CDR1 is ENHRY, CDR2 SYGVKD. The CDR3 loop is CAISEVATAYEQYF. Here the CDR3 DNA reads TGTGCCATCAGTGAAGTAGCGACGGCCTACGAGCAGTACTTC.

The chain carries TRBV6-6 and TRBJ2-7; D may match TRBD1 or TRBD2 (6 bases each). The V gene lost 1 base and the J gene lost 0 bases, with 10 bases spanning the gap. This CDR3 contains 15 residues. CDR1 and CDR2 from the germline V gene are MNHNY and SVGAGI (reference sequence). Written as DNA, the CDR3 is TGTGCCAGCAGTTACTGGGGGGCCGGCTCCTACGAGCAGTACTTC. This gives the protein CASSYWGAGSYEQYF.

The CDR3 spells CASRREFLNTGELFF. CDR3 sequence (DNA): TGCGCCAGCAGGAGGGAGTTCTTGAACACCGGGGAGCTGTTTTTT. The rearrangement links TRBV5-1 to TRBJ2-2, with a tentative D call TRBD2 (5 bases). The germline V gene has CDR1 SGHRS and CDR2 YFSETQ. The CDR3 sequence is 15 residues long. Trimming took 5 bases from V and 1 from J, leaving 12 bases between them.

The CDR3 DNA sequence: TGTGCCACCCTGCCGGCCCTCCACTTT. Translation: CATLPALHF. V and J are TRBV2 and TRBJ1-6; D not resolved. The CDR3 totals 9 residues. CDR1 and CDR2 from the germline V gene are SNHLY and FYNNEI. V was pared by 10 bases and J by 14 bases, with 9 bases between.

The V call is TRBV4-3, the J call TRBJ2-7; D unclear. Germline V gene sequence: CDR1 LGHNA, CDR2 YSLEER. This CDR3 is 15 amino acids long. Trimming removed 0 bases at V and 0 bases at J, with 9 bases between. The CDR3 loop reads CASSQDGRDSYEQYF. The CDR3 DNA follows: TGCGCCAGCAGCCAAGATGGAAGGGACTCCTACGAGCAGTACTTC.

About this clone itself: Germline and junction disagree at one end, which may indicate a read error. The V and J genes are TRBV10-2 and TRBJ2-5; 8 bases align to TRBD1. Germline CDR1 is WSHSY and CDR2 is SAAADI. CDR3 length: 13 residues. CDR3 nucleotide sequence: TGCGTCAGCAAGGACAGGGTCCAAGAGACCCAGTACTTC. The encoded protein is CVSKDRVQETQYF.

V gene TRBV7-9 combines with J gene TRBJ1-5; D remains unclear. The length of the CDR3 is 14 residues. CDR1 and CDR2 (germline): SEHNR, FQNEAQ (reference sequence). Between the trimmed V and J ends, which lost 3 bases and 3 bases, there was a span of 9 bases. The CDR3 bases are TGTGCCAGCAGCTTCGACGGAGACAATCAGCCCCAGCATTTT. As protein: CASSFDGDNQPQHF. The complete variable domain, with remaining parts taken from reference TRBV7-9 and TRBJ1-5, reads DTGVSQNPRHKITKRGQNVTFRCDPISEHNRLYWYRQTLGQGPEFLTYFQNEAQLEKSRLLSDRFSAERPKGSFSTLEIQRTEQGDSAMYLCASSFDGDNQPQHFGDGTRLSIL.

The chain joins TRBV19 to TRBJ1-1; no clear D gene. The V and J ends lost 5 bases and 1 base respectively, with 11 bases between them. Germline lookup yields CDR1 LNHDA and CDR2 SQIVND (reference sequence). The CDR3 has 14 residues. Here the CDR3 DNA reads TGTGCCAGTAGTCCAGGACGGGCGAACACTGAAGCTTTCTTT. Translation gives CASSPGRANTEAFF.

V and J are TRBV10-3 and TRBJ2-1, with no clear D. Germline CDR1 is ENHRY and CDR2 is SYGVKD. This CDR3 spans 13 amino acids. Deletions cut 4 bases from V and 8 bases from J, with 12 bases between. CDR3 region: CAISASAKDEQFF. The CDR3 coding sequence is TGTGCCATCAGTGCATCCGCTAAGGATGAGCAGTTCTTC.

The chain is built from TRBV4-1 and TRBJ2-7, with D hard to call. This CDR3 has 14 residues. V lost 5 bases, J lost 5 bases, and 16 bases lay in between. Germline-derived CDR1 and CDR2 are MGHRA and YSYEKL. CDR3 bases: TGCGCCAGCAGCACAATACTCACGGCCCACGAGCAGTACTTC. It specifies CASSTILTAHEQYF.

The J gene is TRBJ2-1, the V gene TRBV7-3, with TRBD1 as a possible D gene (5 bases). This CDR3 is 13 amino acids long. CDR1 is SGHTA and CDR2 is FQGTGA in the germline V gene. Trimming removed 5 bases from V and 4 bases from J, with 9 bases in between. The CDR3 reads CASSATDYNEQFF. In DNA form, the CDR3 reads TGTGCCAGCAGCGCGACAGATTACAATGAGCAGTTCTTC.

The chain joins TRBV6-9 to TRBJ1-1; no clear D gene. V was pared by 8 bases and J by 5 bases, with 15 bases between. The CDR3 has 13 amino acids. Germline V CDR1 and CDR2: MNHGY, SVAAGI. CDR3 residues: CASQVDRRTEAFF. CDR3 in DNA: TGTGCCAGCCAAGTTGATAGGCGGACTGAAGCTTTCTTT.